This passage covers 4 T cell receptor beta chains from one sample sequenced in a study of T cells after yellow fever vaccination. TCRdb called the 5' RACE reads again in MiXCR, with one record for every CDR3 protein. In the table there are over 120,000 distinct CDR3 sequences, about 6.2% of which are singletons. The specimen was CD4+ T cells sorted from PBMCs, collected 10 days after the yellow fever booster vaccination. The receptors originated from a man between 25 and 39 years old who received the YFV17D yellow fever vaccine.

This clonotype showed up many times. The chain employs TRBV20-1 and TRBJ2-5; 9 bases are a match to TRBD2. The germline V gene has CDR1 DFQATT and CDR2 SNEGSKA (reference sequence). The CDR3 length is 13 residues. V was clipped by 5 bases and J by 3 bases; unmatched bases: 4. The DNA of the CDR3 is TGCAGTGCTGAACTAGCGGGCGAAGAGACCCAGTACTTC. Its protein product is CSAELAGEETQYF.

Ten or more counts support this clonotype. The chain joins TRBV20-1 to TRBJ1-1, with D hard to call. The V end was cut by 3 bases, the J end by 7 bases, with 6 bases between. The CDR3 loop spans 10 amino acids. Germline-derived CDR1 and CDR2 are DFQATT and SNEGSKA (reference sequence). The CDR3 DNA reads TGCAGTGCTAGTTTCGATGAAGCTTTCTTT. Amino acids: CSASFDEAFF.

This clonotype was picked up many times. CDR3 region: CSASSTGATDTQYF. The CDR3 DNA sequence: TGCAGTGCTAGTTCGACAGGGGCGACAGATACGCAGTATTTT. The gene calls are TRBV20-1 and TRBJ2-3; TRBD1 matches at 8 bases. The CDR3 runs to 14 residues. Germline-derived CDR1 and CDR2 are DFQATT and SNEGSKA (reference sequence). With V trimmed by 3 bases and J by 3 bases, 5 bases remained unmatched.

Note on this clonotype: This may arise from a read error, as a much more abundant clone is one base away. This rearrangement joins TRBV6-2 or TRBV6-3 to TRBJ2-7; no clear D. Germline loops: CDR1 MNHEY, CDR2 SVGEGT. Trimming took off 9 bases at V and 1 base at J, with 10 bases between the two ends. The CDR3 length is 12 residues. The CDR3 DNA sequence: TGTGCCAGTGGCGACTCATCCTACGAGCAGTACTTC. Amino acid sequence: CASGDSSYEQYF.